These 13 T cell receptor beta chains came from one sample sequenced in a study of metastatic and nonmetastatic thyroid tumors. The entire patient cohort was treatment-naive prior to thyroid surgery. MiXCR reprocessed the PCR reads for TCRdb. Of approximately 13,000 clones detected, 33% appear once; the ten largest clones hold 10% to 15%. The sequencing input was tumor tissue. Receptors originate from a male donor with papillary thyroid cancer or a benign thyroid nodule (not recorded which). Some clones in this sample may be carry-over from other donors' samples.

This rearrangement joins TRBV11-3 to TRBJ2-2; D gene uncertain. The length of the CDR3 is 13 residues. Trimming left V 0 bases short and J 8 bases short, with 7 bases between. From germline, CDR1 is SGHNT and CDR2 YENEEA. In DNA form, the CDR3 reads TGTGCCAGCAGCTTAGAGACCTTGGGGGAGCTGTTTTTT. Residues: CASSLETLGELFF. The variable domain in full, with the rest retrieved from reference TRBV11-3 and TRBJ2-2, is EAGVVQSPRYKIIEKKQPVAFWCNPISGHNTLYWYLQNLGQGPELLIRYENEEAVDDSQLPKDRFSAERLKGVDSTLKIQPAELGDSAVYLCASSLETLGELFFGEGSRLTVL.

The rearrangement links TRBV7-2 to TRBJ1-5; D uncertain. CDR3 length equals 15 residues. Germline values: CDR1 SGHTA, CDR2 FQGNSA. V was trimmed by 4 bases and J by 3 bases, leaving 13 bases between them. The CDR3 protein is CASSSGSSINQPQHF. The CDR3 nucleotides are TGTGCCAGCAGCTCGGGCTCCAGTATCAATCAGCCCCAGCATTTT.

The chain recombines TRBV5-1 with TRBJ2-3; 9 bases are shared with TRBD2. CDR3 length: 15 residues. The ends lost 0 bases at V and 5 bases at J; junction bases unmatched: 4. In germline, CDR1 is SGHRS, CDR2 YFSETQ. CDR3 DNA sequence: TGCGCCAGCAGCTTGGGGGGACTAGCAAGAGATACGCAGTATTTT. Translation: CASSLGGLARDTQYF.

Note on this clone: One end of the junction varies from germline; a read error may be responsible. The gene calls are TRBV12-3 or TRBV12-4 and TRBJ2-7; 11 bases map to TRBD1. The CDR3 runs to 15 residues. The CDR3 protein is CASSSGQGDTYDQYF. CDR3 bases: TGTGCCAGCAGTTCGGGACAGGGGGACACCTACGATCAGTACTTC.

The genes are TRBV28 and TRBJ2-5, with D hard to call. The CDR3 runs to 16 residues. V lost 5 bases to trimming and J lost 5 bases, with 21 bases between them. CDR1 and CDR2 (germline): MDHEN, SYDVKM. This CDR3 reads CASSQPWAWEMETQYF. The CDR3 DNA follows: TGTGCCAGCAGTCAACCCTGGGCATGGGAAATGGAGACCCAGTACTTC.

This clone is labeled as medium-sized. The chain recombines TRBV4-2 with TRBJ2-3, with 12 bases that match TRBD2. Germline CDR1 and CDR2: LGHNA and YNFKEQ. This CDR3 region has 17 residues. Trimming cost V 1 base and J 0 bases; bases outside gene matches: 2. The CDR3 region is CASSQALAGGSTDTQYF. The CDR3, as DNA: TGTGCCAGCAGCCAAGCACTAGCGGGAGGAAGCACAGATACGCAGTATTTT.

The chain has TRBV18 and TRBJ1-1; D ambiguous. The CDR3 is 12 amino acids. The V gene lost 5 bases and the J gene lost 5 bases, with 9 bases spanning the gap. Germline CDR1 reads KGHSH; CDR2 reads LQKENI. CDR3 in DNA: TGTGCCAGCTCAGCGAGTGCAACTGAAGCTTTCTTT. It encodes CASSASATEAFF. The complete variable domain, with remaining parts taken from reference TRBV18 and TRBJ1-1, reads NAGVMQNPRHLVRRRGQEARLRCSPMKGHSHVYWYRQLPEEGLKFMVYLQKENIIDESGMPKERFSAEFPKEGPSILRIQQVVRGDSAAYFCASSASATEAFFGQGTRLTVV.

In this sample, this clone is medium-sized (0.01 to 0.1%). The V call is TRBV2, the J call TRBJ2-2, with TRBD2 identical over 7 bases. The CDR3 spans 13 residues. Trimming removed 6 bases from V and 6 bases from J; junction bases left unmatched: 4. The germline V gene has CDR1 SNHLY and CDR2 FYNNEI. The CDR3 coding sequence is TGTGCCAGCAGGGCGGGAGTCTCCGGGGAGCTGTTTTTT. This translates into CASRAGVSGELFF.

V and J are TRBV6-1 and TRBJ2-6; TRBD1 is a possible D gene (5 bases). CDR3 length: 15 amino acids. Looked up from germline, CDR1 is MNHNS and CDR2 is SASEGT. V was cut by 7 bases and J by 15 bases, with 25 bases left in between. The DNA of the CDR3 is TGTGCCAGCATGACAGACCTCTCCGGGTCCAACAACCTGACTTTC. It is translated as CASMTDLSGSNNLTF.

The chain uses TRBV2 and TRBJ2-1; 11 bases map to TRBD2. The CDR3 has 15 residues. Germline V gene lookup returns CDR1 SNHLY and CDR2 FYNNEI. V lost 7 bases to trimming and J lost 4 bases; unmatched junction nucleotides: 6. CDR3 coding DNA: TGTGCCAGCAACCCTGCTAGCGGGGGGTACAATGAGCAGTTCTTC. Translating it yields CASNPASGGYNEQFF.

This clone occurred a few times. V and J are TRBV6-9 and TRBJ2-5; D not resolved. Trimming shortened V by 3 bases and J by 12 bases, and 14 bases separated the two germline ends. This CDR3 has 12 amino acids. CDR1 is MNHGY and CDR2 is SVAAGI in the germline V gene. The DNA for the CDR3 is TGTGCCAGCAGTTACACGGACGGTAAAGAGTACTTC. Its translation is CASSYTDGKEYF.

This clone is medium-sized. The J gene is TRBJ2-7, the V gene TRBV7-2; the D gene is possibly TRBD2 (5 bases). The V end lost 4 bases, the J end lost 0 bases, and 10 bases lay between the germline ends. Germline V lookup: CDR1 SGHTA, CDR2 FQGNSA. The CDR3 has 14 residues. CDR3 coding DNA: TGTGCCAGCAGCTCCTCCCTAGCCTCCTACGAGCAGTACTTC. Translating gives CASSSSLASYEQYF. Combining the CDR3 with reference TRBV7-2 and TRBJ2-7 gives the whole variable domain GAGVSQSPSNKVTEKGKDVELRCDPISGHTALYWYRQSLGQGLEFLIYFQGNSAPDKSGLPSDRFSAERTGGSVSTLTIQRTQQEDSAVYLCASSSSLASYEQYFGPGTRLTVT.

This chain connects TRBV6-2 or TRBV6-3 to TRBJ2-6; D remains ambiguous. The germline V and J ends were trimmed by 2 bases and 2 bases, with 22 bases remaining between them. Germline V gene sequence: CDR1 MNHEY, CDR2 SVGEGT. The CDR3 extends over 20 amino acids. Here the CDR3 DNA reads TGTGCCAGCAGTTACCCCCAATTCGGCCAAGCCTTCCCTGGGGCCAACGTCCTGACTTTC. Translating gives CASSYPQFGQAFPGANVLTF.